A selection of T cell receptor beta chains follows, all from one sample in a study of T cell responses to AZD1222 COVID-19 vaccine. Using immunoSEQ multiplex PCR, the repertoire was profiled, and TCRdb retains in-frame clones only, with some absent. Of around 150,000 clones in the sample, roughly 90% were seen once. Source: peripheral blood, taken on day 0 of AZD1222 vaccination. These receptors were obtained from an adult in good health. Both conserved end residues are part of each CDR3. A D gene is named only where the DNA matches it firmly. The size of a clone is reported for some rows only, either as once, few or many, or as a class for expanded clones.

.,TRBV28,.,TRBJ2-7,TGTGCCAGCAGTTTCGGGTCTAGACCCTACGAGCAGTACTTC,CASSFGSRPYEQYF
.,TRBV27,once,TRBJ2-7,TGTGCCAGCAGTTCACAGGGTAACGAGCAGTACTTC,CASSSQGNEQYF
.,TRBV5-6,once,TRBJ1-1,TGTGCCAGCAGCTTGGGACACGTCAACACTGAAGCTTTCTTT,CASSLGHVNTEAFF
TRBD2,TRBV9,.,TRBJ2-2,TGTGCCAGCACCCCGGGGCTAGCGGGAGGGCGGACCGGGGAGCTGTTTTTT,CASTPGLAGGRTGELFF
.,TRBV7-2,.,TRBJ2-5,TGTGCCAGCAGCAGGGGGACCGGCGGTTACGAGACCCAGTACTTC,CASSRGTGGYETQYF
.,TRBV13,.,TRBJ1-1,TGTGCCAGCAGCTTAGAGGGGTCCCCTGAAGCTTTCTTT,CASSLEGSPEAFF
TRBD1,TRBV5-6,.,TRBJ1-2,TGTGCCAGCAGCTGGGGGACAGCTTCGGGCTACACCTTC,CASSWGTASGYTF
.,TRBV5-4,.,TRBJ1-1,TGTGCCAGCAGCTTGCAACAGAACACTGAAGCTTTCTTT,CASSLQQNTEAFF
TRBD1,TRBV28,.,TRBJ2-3,TGTGCCAGCAGTCGATCCCGACAGGGGACAGATACGCAGTATTTT,CASSRSRQGTDTQYF
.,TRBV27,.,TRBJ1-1,TGTGCCAGCAGCTCTGCAGGGGTGAGGAACACTGAAGCTTTCTTT,CASSSAGVRNTEAFF
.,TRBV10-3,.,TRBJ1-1,TGTGCCATCAGTGAAAAGAGCACTGAAGCTTTCTTT,CAISEKSTEAFF
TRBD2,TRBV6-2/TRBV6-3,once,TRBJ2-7,TGTGCCAGCAGTTACTCCTCTAGCGGGCACTCCTACGAGCAGTACTTC,CASSYSSSGHSYEQYF
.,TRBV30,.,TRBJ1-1,TGTGCCTGGAGTCGTGGCAGGGGAGGAACTGAAGCTTTCTTT,CAWSRGRGGTEAFF
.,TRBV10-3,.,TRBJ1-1,TGTGCCATCAGCCTGGAAGAGAACACTGAAGCTTTCTTT,CAISLEENTEAFF
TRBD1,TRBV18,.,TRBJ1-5,TGTGCCAGCTCACCACGGAAAGGGGGCAGCGAACAGCCCCAGCATTTT,CASSPRKGGSEQPQHF
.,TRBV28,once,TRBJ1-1,TGTGCCAGCAGCTTAACTCCGGGGGAGAACACTGAAGCTTTCTTT,CASSLTPGENTEAFF
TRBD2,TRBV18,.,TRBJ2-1,TGTGCCAGCTCACCCCAGCGGGGGGATTCCCATGAGCAGTTCTTC,CASSPQRGDSHEQFF
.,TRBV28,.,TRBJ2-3,TGTGCCAGCAGTTTAGGGGTCGGTATAGATACGCAGTATTTT,CASSLGVGIDTQYF
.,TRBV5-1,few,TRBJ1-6,TGCGCCAGCAGCTTGCAAGCGGTCCACAATTCACCCCTCCACTTT,CASSLQAVHNSPLHF
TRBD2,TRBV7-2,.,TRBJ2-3,TGTGCCAGCAGCCCTCGGGAGGCGTGGATGGATACGCAGTATTTT,CASSPREAWMDTQYF
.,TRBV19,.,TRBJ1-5,TGTGCCAGTAGTCCCTCTGGGCAGCCCCAGCATTTT,CASSPSGQPQHF
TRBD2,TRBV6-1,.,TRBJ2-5,TGTGCCAGCAGGGAAGCGGGATCGGAGACCCAGTACTTC,CASREAGSETQYF
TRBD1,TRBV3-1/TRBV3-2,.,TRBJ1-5,TGTGCCAGCAGCCGTGGGACAGGGGGCAGAGTCGACAATCAGCCCCAGCATTTT,CASSRGTGGRVDNQPQHF
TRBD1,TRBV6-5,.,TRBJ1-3,TGTGCCAGCAGTCCGGAGGGGGCAGGGGAAGACACCATATATTTT,CASSPEGAGEDTIYF
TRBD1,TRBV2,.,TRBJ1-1,TGTGCCAGCAGTGGGGGGACAGACATGAACACTGAAGCTTTCTTT,CASSGGTDMNTEAFF
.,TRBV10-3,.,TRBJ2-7,TGTGCCATCAGTGAGTCGACCGCAGTTTCCTACGAGCAGTACTTC,CAISESTAVSYEQYF
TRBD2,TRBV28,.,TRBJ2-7,TGTGCCAGCAGTTTTTCGATGGGAGGGCCTTCCTACGAGCAGTACTTC,CASSFSMGGPSYEQYF
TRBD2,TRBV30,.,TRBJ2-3,TGTGCCTGGAGGTCGGCTCTAGCGGGGACCCGAGGTTCGCAGTATTTT,CAWRSALAGTRGSQYF
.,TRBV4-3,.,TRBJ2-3,TGCGCCAGCAGCCAAGATCGGGGGAAAGGTACGCAGTATTTT,CASSQDRGKGTQYF
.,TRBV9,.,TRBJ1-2,TGTGCCAGCAGCGTAAGTTTCCAACCTACCTATGGCTACACCTTC,CASSVSFQPTYGYTF
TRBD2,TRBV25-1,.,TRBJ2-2,TGTGCCAGCCAAGGCGGGAGGGACACCGGGGAGCTGTTTTTT,CASQGGRDTGELFF
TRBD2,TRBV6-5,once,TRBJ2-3,TGTGCCAGCAGTTACTCGGGAAGCGGGGGGGCGAATACGCAGTATTTT,CASSYSGSGGANTQYF
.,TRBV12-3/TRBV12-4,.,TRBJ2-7,TGTGCCAGCAGTTTAGGTGCGTGGAACGAGCAGTACTTC,CASSLGAWNEQYF
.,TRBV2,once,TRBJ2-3,TGTGCCAGCAGTGAAACGACAGATACGCAGTATTTT,CASSETTDTQYF
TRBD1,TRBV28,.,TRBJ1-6,TGTGCCAGCAGTCGGGACAGATATAATTCACCCCTCCACTTT,CASSRDRYNSPLHF
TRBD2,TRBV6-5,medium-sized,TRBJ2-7,TGTGCCAGCAGTTACTCTAGCGGGGGGGCCTACGAGCAGTACTTC,CASSYSSGGAYEQYF
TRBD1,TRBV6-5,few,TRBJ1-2,TGTGCCAGCAGTTACTCCCGGACAGGAAATAACTATGGCTACACCTTC,CASSYSRTGNNYGYTF
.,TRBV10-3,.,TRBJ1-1,TGTGCCATCAGTGATTTTTTGAGGGGCAGCTTGAACACTGAAGCTTTCTTT,CAISDFLRGSLNTEAFF
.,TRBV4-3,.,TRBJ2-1,TGCGCCAGCAGCCAAGTCCAGGGTGGTGAGCAGTTCTTC,CASSQVQGGEQFF
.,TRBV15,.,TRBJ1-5,TGTGCCACCAGCCTGTCGCTCGTCCTGCCCCAGCATTTT,CATSLSLVLPQHF
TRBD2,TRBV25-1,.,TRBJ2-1,TGTGCCAGCAGAAGGACTAGCGGGAAGAATGAGCAGTTCTTC,CASRRTSGKNEQFF
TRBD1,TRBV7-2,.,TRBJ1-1,TGTGCCAGCAGCTTAGCTAGGACAGGGAACACTGAAGCTTTCTTT,CASSLARTGNTEAFF
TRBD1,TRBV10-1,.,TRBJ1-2,TGCGCCAGCAGTGAAGACAGGGGGCAGGGCTACACCTTC,CASSEDRGQGYTF
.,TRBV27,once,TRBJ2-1,TGTGCCAGCAGTTCCGTAAGGTACGATCCTTACAATGAGCAGTTCTTC,CASSSVRYDPYNEQFF
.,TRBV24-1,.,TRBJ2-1,TGTGCCACCAGTGACAGGGACAATGAGCAGTTCTTC,CATSDRDNEQFF
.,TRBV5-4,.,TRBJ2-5,TGTGCCAGCAGCTTAATAGGGGCGGAGACCCAGTACTTC,CASSLIGAETQYF
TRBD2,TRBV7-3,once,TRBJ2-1,TGTGCCAGCAGCTTAAGCCTAGCGGATTACAATGAGCAGTTCTTC,CASSLSLADYNEQFF
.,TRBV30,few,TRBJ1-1,TGTGCCTGGAGTAGTTGGGGGGCGACTTTGACTGAAGCTTTCTTT,CAWSSWGATLTEAFF
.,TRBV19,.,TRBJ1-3,TGTGCCAGCGGGTGGTGGGACAGAAACACCATATATTTT,CASGWWDRNTIYF
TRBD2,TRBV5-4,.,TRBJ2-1,TGTGCCAGCAGCTTGGGTCTAGCGGGGCGCTACAATGAGCAGTTCTTC,CASSLGLAGRYNEQFF
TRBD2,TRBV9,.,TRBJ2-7,TGTGCCAGCAGCCAAGGACTAGCGGGGAGCTACGAGCAGTACTTC,CASSQGLAGSYEQYF
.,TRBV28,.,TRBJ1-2,TGTGCCAGCAGTTTATGGACAGAGGGGGGTGGCTACACCTTC,CASSLWTEGGGYTF
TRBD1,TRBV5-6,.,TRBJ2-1,TGTGCCAGCAGCCTAGGGACAGGGTGGGGTGAGCAGTTCTTC,CASSLGTGWGEQFF